This TCR beta chain was identified in a study of T cell responses to AZD1222 COVID-19 vaccine. With respect to this clone: Its antigen is unknown.

Data came from immunoSEQ multiplex PCR; TCRdb stores just in-frame clones and leaves some out. This table has 85,000 to 100,000 clones, roughly 93% appearing once. The CDR3 sequence is 15 residues long. Germline V gene data show CDR1 as LGHNA and CDR2 as YSLEER. V dropped 0 bases and J dropped 10 bases, with 13 bases sitting between them. General observations from the study: Repertoires were obtained only post-peak T cell response.

Sample: peripheral blood, taken on day 0 of AZD1222 vaccination. This chain uses TRBV4-3 with TRBJ2-6; no clear D gene. The clonotype comes from an adult in good health. This CDR3 reads CASSQDGVRLNVLTF. Here the CDR3 DNA reads TGCGCCAGCAGCCAAGACGGTGTACGGTTAAACGTCCTGACTTTC.